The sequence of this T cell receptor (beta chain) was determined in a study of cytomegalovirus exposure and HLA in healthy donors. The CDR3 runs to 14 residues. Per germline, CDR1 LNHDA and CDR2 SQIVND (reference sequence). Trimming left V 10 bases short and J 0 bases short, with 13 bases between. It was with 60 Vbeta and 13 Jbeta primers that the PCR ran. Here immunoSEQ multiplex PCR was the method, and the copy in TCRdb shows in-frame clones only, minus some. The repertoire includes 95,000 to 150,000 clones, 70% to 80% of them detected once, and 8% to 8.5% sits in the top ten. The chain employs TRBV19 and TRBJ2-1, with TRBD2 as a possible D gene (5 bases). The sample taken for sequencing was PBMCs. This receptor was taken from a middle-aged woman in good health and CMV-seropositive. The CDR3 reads CATRRGRSYNEQFF. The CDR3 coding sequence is TGTGCCACTCGCCGGGGTCGCTCCTACAATGAGCAGTTCTTC.